This passage covers 8 T cell receptor beta chains from one sample sequenced in a study of regulatory T cells in long-lasting Graves disease (dated by TCRdb to about 2021). This specimen's time point label, per the study, means: newly diagnosed GD, antithyroid drugs for less than 3 months. For both TCR sequencing and RNA sequencing, RNA was extracted from PBMCs in TRIzol. The library was generated by multiplex PCR. Sequencing was carried out with an Illumina HiSeq 4000. CDR3 regions were amplified by Arm-PCR with iRepertoire HTBI primers to construct TCR beta libraries. Starting from the raw public reads, TCRdb applied fastp trimming at Q25, assembled clones with MiXCR and retained in-frame beta chains. CDR3 protein sequences are deduplicated, and each keeps its most common genes and DNA. This sample gives 620,000 or so distinct CDR3 sequences in total; around 17% of them show up just once. Together, the top ten hold around a sixth of the sample.

These data are also associated with another study on T cells in Graves' hyperthyroidism and ophthalmopathy.

Sequencing was performed on peripheral blood mononuclear cells (PBMCs), taken at new diagnosis, from a patient treated with antithyroid drugs. The receptors here all came from a woman aged 30 to 39 with Graves disease. Donor details come from another sample of the same person, matched by shared clones.

In its sample, this clonotype was seen a few times. This chain connects TRBV30 to TRBJ1-4; TRBD1 matches at 9 bases. Trimming removed 5 bases from V and 8 bases from J; junction bases left unmatched: 3. Germline assignment: CDR1 GTSNPN and CDR2 SVGIG (reference sequence). CDR3 length: 12 residues. The CDR3 sequence is CAWDRGDEKLFF. Written as DNA, the CDR3 is TGTGCCTGGGACAGGGGGGACGAAAAACTGTTTTTT.

This chain joins TRBV19 and TRBJ1-6; possibly TRBD1 for D (6 bases). Trimming cost V 2 bases and J 7 bases, with 9 bases left between them. Germline values: CDR1 LNHDA, CDR2 SQIVND (reference sequence). The CDR3 runs 14 residues. The CDR3 spells CASSITGWNSPLHF. CDR3 nucleotides: TGTGCCAGTAGTATAACAGGGTGGAATTCACCCCTCCACTTT. Full variable domain (missing parts from reference TRBV19 and TRBJ1-6): DGGITQSPKYLFRKEGQNVTLSCEQNLNHDAMYWYRQDPGQGLRLIYYSQIVNDFQKGDIAEGYSVSREKKESFPLTVTSAQKNPTAFYLCASSITGWNSPLHFGNGTRLTVT.

The V and J genes are TRBV20-1 and TRBJ1-5, with 10 bases lining up with TRBD1. From germline, CDR1 is DFQATT and CDR2 SNEGSKA (reference sequence). CDR3 length: 17 amino acids. The V and J ends lost 2 bases and 0 bases, in that order; junction bases with no gene match: 7. The CDR3 coding sequence is TGCAGTGCTAGACTGGACAGGGGGTCGGTTAGCAATCAGCCCCAGCATTTT. Its protein product is CSARLDRGSVSNQPQHF.

This clonotype was recorded a few times. V usage is TRBV18 and J usage is TRBJ2-7; D not resolved. From germline, CDR1 is KGHSH and CDR2 LQKENI. The V and J ends lost 3 bases and 6 bases respectively, with 6 bases between them. CDR3 length: 11 residues. CDR3 sequence reads: CASSPVLEQYF. Here the CDR3 DNA reads TGTGCCAGCTCACCGGTCCTCGAGCAGTACTTC.

In its sample, this clonotype was seen many times. Written as DNA, the CDR3 is TGTGCCAGCAGCTCCGGACAGGATATCACCGGGGAGCTGTTTTTT. This translates into CASSSGQDITGELFF. The chain links TRBV6-2 or TRBV6-3 to TRBJ2-2; 7 bases line up with TRBD1. There are 15 residues in the CDR3. The germline V gene encodes CDR1 MNHEY and CDR2 SVGEGT. V was pared by 6 bases and J by 4 bases, with 8 bases of the junction left unmatched.

The sample holds many counts of this clonotype. The chain recombines TRBV6-1 with TRBJ1-2; D unresolved. Germline loops: CDR1 MNHNS, CDR2 SASEGT. Trimming took off 5 bases at V and 4 bases at J, with 14 bases between the two ends. The CDR3 covers 14 residues. CDR3 region: CASSLTVGGYGYTF. The CDR3 DNA is TGTGCCAGCAGTCTAACAGTCGGCGGCTATGGCTACACCTTC.

This clonotype occurred many times. The chain employs TRBV5-1 and TRBJ2-3; no clear D. The CDR3 is 15 residues long. Trimming pared 2 bases from V and 0 bases from J, leaving 10 bases between. CDR1 SGHRS and CDR2 YFSETQ come from the germline V gene. CDR3 sequence (DNA): TGCGCCAGCAGCTTTGCAGCCCGGAGCACAGATACGCAGTATTTT. Its protein product is CASSFAARSTDTQYF. The full variable domain, in which reference TRBV5-1 and TRBJ2-3 provide the parts outside the CDR3, is KAGVTQTPRYLIKTRGQQVTLSCSPISGHRSVSWYQQTPGQGLQFLFEYFSETQRNKGNFPGRFSGRQFSNSRSEMNVSTLELGDSALYLCASSFAARSTDTQYFGPGTRLTVL.

This clonotype has ten or more counts. This chain connects TRBV28 to TRBJ2-5; D not resolved. CDR3 size: 13 residues. The germline V and J ends were trimmed by 5 bases and 7 bases, with 14 bases remaining between them. Germline values: CDR1 MDHEN, CDR2 SYDVKM. Here the CDR3 DNA reads TGTGCCAGCAGTCTGGTATTTGGAAGGACCCAGTACTTC. Residues: CASSLVFGRTQYF. Supplemented by reference TRBV28 and TRBJ2-5, the full variable domain reads DVKVTQSSRYLVKRTGEKVFLECVQDMDHENMFWYRQDPGLGLRLIYFSYDVKMKEKGDIPEGYSVSREKKERFSLILESASTNQTSMYLCASSLVFGRTQYFGPGTRLLVL.